These T cell receptor beta chains were read from a single sample in a study of blood T cell repertoires in COVID-19. Libraries were prepared by immunoSEQ multiplex PCR; TCRdb keeps only in-frame clonotypes and omits some of them. The sample has about 380,000 clones; approximately 87% are singletons. The sequenced sample was PBMCs or T cells enriched from blood (not recorded which). These receptors all stem from a man aged 30 to 39 who had recovered from COVID-19. CDR3s include the opening cysteine and the closing phenylalanine or tryptophan. The order of the fields is V gene, D gene, clone size, J gene, CDR3 DNA, CDR3 protein. D genes are given only for firm matches. Expanded clones get a size class; other rows say once, few or many, or leave the size out.

v_gene: TRBV18; d_gene: .; abundance: few; j_gene: TRBJ1-2; CDR3nt: TGTGCCAGCTCACCGGGGCTAGCTAACTATGGCTACACCTTC; CDR3aa: CASSPGLANYGYTF
v_gene: TRBV6-5; d_gene: .; abundance: .; j_gene: TRBJ2-5; CDR3nt: TGTGCCAGCAGTTACTCACCAGGGGAGGGAGAGACCCAGTACTTC; CDR3aa: CASSYSPGEGETQYF
v_gene: TRBV10-3; d_gene: TRBD1; abundance: .; j_gene: TRBJ2-3; CDR3nt: TGTGCCGTTCAACAGGGGGCGAGCACAGATACGCAGTATTTT; CDR3aa: CAVQQGASTDTQYF
v_gene: TRBV29-1; d_gene: TRBD1; abundance: .; j_gene: TRBJ1-1; CDR3nt: TGCAGCCCCCTCCCCGGACAGGATATGAACACTGAAGCTTTCTTT; CDR3aa: CSPLPGQDMNTEAFF
v_gene: TRBV5-1; d_gene: TRBD1; abundance: .; j_gene: TRBJ2-5; CDR3nt: TGCGCCAGCAGCAAGGACAGGGAAGAGACCCAGTACTTC; CDR3aa: CASSKDREETQYF
v_gene: TRBV18; d_gene: .; abundance: .; j_gene: TRBJ1-3; CDR3nt: TGTGCCAGCTCACCACCGGGCAGGTACTCTGGAAACACCATATATTTT; CDR3aa: CASSPPGRYSGNTIYF
v_gene: TRBV6-5; d_gene: .; abundance: .; j_gene: TRBJ2-3; CDR3nt: TGTGCCAGCAGTTACCGGCAGGGGCTCACAGATACGCAGTATTTT; CDR3aa: CASSYRQGLTDTQYF
v_gene: TRBV10-1; d_gene: .; abundance: .; j_gene: TRBJ1-6; CDR3nt: TGCGCCACCCCCCCCAAACAGGGTGAGGATAATTCACCCCTCCACTTT; CDR3aa: CATPPKQGEDNSPLHF
v_gene: TRBV7-8; d_gene: .; abundance: .; j_gene: TRBJ2-7; CDR3nt: TGTGCCAGCAGCGTTGTGTGGAGCGGAAAACTTAAATACGAGCAGTACTTC; CDR3aa: CASSVVWSGKLKYEQYF
v_gene: TRBV7-2; d_gene: TRBD1; abundance: once; j_gene: TRBJ2-7; CDR3nt: TGTGCCAGCAGCCTGCCCGGGACAGGGCGAAACCAGGCATGGGTCTTC; CDR3aa: CASSLPGTGRNQAWVF
v_gene: TRBV5-1; d_gene: .; abundance: .; j_gene: TRBJ2-3; CDR3nt: TGCGCCAGCAGCTTGGACGGTAGCACAGATACGCAGTATTTT; CDR3aa: CASSLDGSTDTQYF
v_gene: TRBV7-2; d_gene: .; abundance: .; j_gene: TRBJ2-2; CDR3nt: TGTGCCAGCAGCTTAAGTTGGCAAACCGGGGAGCTGTTTTTT; CDR3aa: CASSLSWQTGELFF
v_gene: TRBV5-1; d_gene: .; abundance: .; j_gene: TRBJ2-3; CDR3nt: TGCGCCAGCTCCCCGAACACCGCAGGAAGCACAGATACGCAGTATTTT; CDR3aa: CASSPNTAGSTDTQYF
v_gene: TRBV2; d_gene: .; abundance: .; j_gene: TRBJ1-3; CDR3nt: TGTGCCAGCAGGGAGGGTGCAAGCTCTGGAAACACCATATATTTT; CDR3aa: CASREGASSGNTIYF
v_gene: TRBV6-5; d_gene: .; abundance: .; j_gene: TRBJ2-5; CDR3nt: TGTGCCAGCAGATTACAAGATCTGGAGACCCAGTACTTC; CDR3aa: CASRLQDLETQYF
v_gene: TRBV4-2; d_gene: .; abundance: .; j_gene: TRBJ1-1; CDR3nt: TGTGCCAGCAGCCAAGATAGGACGGTCGGGAGTGAAGCTTTCTTT; CDR3aa: CASSQDRTVGSEAFF
v_gene: TRBV12-5; d_gene: .; abundance: once; j_gene: TRBJ1-1; CDR3nt: TGTGCTAGTGGTTTGGTGTCCTCTAACAGGGTAGGCACTGAAGCTTTCTTT; CDR3aa: CASGLVSSNRVGTEAFF
v_gene: TRBV12-3/TRBV12-4; d_gene: .; abundance: few; j_gene: TRBJ1-1; CDR3nt: TGTGCCAGCAACCCGGACAGCACTGAAGCTTTCTTT; CDR3aa: CASNPDSTEAFF
v_gene: TRBV28; d_gene: TRBD1; abundance: .; j_gene: TRBJ1-5; CDR3nt: TGTGCCAGCAGTGGACAGGATTATCAGCCCCAGCATTTT; CDR3aa: CASSGQDYQPQHF
v_gene: TRBV5-4; d_gene: .; abundance: .; j_gene: TRBJ2-7; CDR3nt: TGTGCCAGCAGCTTGGGGACACCCTACGAGCAGTACTTC; CDR3aa: CASSLGTPYEQYF